These 30 T cell receptor beta chains came from one sample sequenced in a study of early T cells in non-severe SARS-CoV-2 infection. TCRdb re-derived calls from the 5' RACE reads in MiXCR, one entry per CDR3 protein. The sample carries about 28,000 distinct CDR3 sequences, about 4.5% recorded once. The starting material was whole blood, obtained at baseline. These receptors came from an adult who was a healthcare worker with PCR-confirmed SARS-CoV-2 infection or an uninfected control (not recorded which).

As to this clonotype: Possible read error: a much larger clone is one base away. The gene calls are TRBV20-1 and TRBJ2-5, with D uncertain. CDR3 length: 13 amino acids. The germline V gene encodes CDR1 DFQATT and CDR2 SNEGSKA (reference sequence). Trimming cost V 0 bases and J 0 bases, with 5 bases left between them. The CDR3 loop reads CSARENYQETQYF. The CDR3 DNA follows: TGCAGTGCTAGAGAAAACTACCAAGAGACCCAGTACTTC.

This clonotype was observed at least ten times. This chain links TRBV4-1 with TRBJ2-7, with D perhaps being TRBD1 or TRBD2 (5 bases each). The CDR3 loop spans 15 amino acids. Looked up from germline, CDR1 is MGHRA and CDR2 is YSYEKL. V lost 0 bases to trimming and J lost 3 bases, with 12 bases between them. The CDR3 region is CASSQDGGRFYEQYF. CDR3 DNA: TGCGCCAGCAGCCAAGATGGGGGACGATTCTACGAGCAGTACTTC.

This clonotype has ten or more counts. This chain links TRBV25-1 with TRBJ1-5; no firm D call. There are 17 residues in the CDR3. Germline CDR1 MGHDK, CDR2 SYGVNS. Trimming removed 1 base at V and 4 bases at J, with 17 bases between. This chain's CDR3 is CASSEFLGTRLNQPQHF. The CDR3 coding sequence is TGTGCCAGCAGTGAATTTTTGGGAACCCGCTTAAATCAGCCCCAGCATTTT.

Ten or more counts support this clonotype. This chain links TRBV2 with TRBJ1-5; no firm D call. CDR1 and CDR2 (germline): SNHLY, FYNNEI. Trimming took off 3 bases at V and 1 base at J, with 7 bases between the two ends. This CDR3 region has 14 residues. CDR3 region: CASSEYQSNQPQHF. The CDR3 DNA sequence: TGTGCCAGCAGTGAGTACCAGAGCAATCAGCCCCAGCATTTT.

This clonotype was seen repeatedly, ten times or more. CDR3 residues: CASSLGGSYTGELFF. The CDR3 coding sequence is TGTGCCAGCAGCTTAGGTGGCAGTTACACCGGGGAGCTGTTTTTT. The chain has TRBV11-2 and TRBJ2-2; D unresolved. The CDR3 runs to 15 residues. The germline gives CDR1 SGHAT, CDR2 FQNNGV. V shed 1 base and J shed 3 bases, with 9 bases lying between them. The variable domain in full, completed from reference TRBV11-2 and TRBJ2-2, reads EAGVAQSPRYKIIEKRQSVAFWCNPISGHATLYWYQQILGQGPKLLIQFQNNGVVDDSQLPKDRFSAERLKGVDSTLKIQPAKLEDSAVYLCASSLGGSYTGELFFGEGSRLTVL.

Many counts were recorded for this clonotype. The chain combines TRBV5-5 with TRBJ2-1; D might be TRBD2 (6 bases). Germline lookup yields CDR1 SGHKS and CDR2 YYEKEE (reference sequence). Between the trimmed V and J ends, which lost 4 bases and 8 bases, there was a span of 19 bases. The CDR3 has 15 residues. The CDR3 nucleotides read TGTGCCAGCAGCACCCCCCTACTAGCTTCAGATGAGCAGTTCTTC. This translates into CASSTPLLASDEQFF.

The table lists this clonotype with many counts. CDR3 DNA sequence: TGCAGCTTCCGGGACGGTCCCTTCAATGAGCAGTTCTTC. Amino acids: CSFRDGPFNEQFF. The chain joins TRBV29-1 to TRBJ2-1; tentatively, D is TRBD1 or TRBD2 (5 bases each). Germline CDR1 is SQVTM and CDR2 is ANQGSEA. V was cut by 8 bases and J by 6 bases, with 17 bases left in between. The CDR3 totals 13 residues.

The table lists this clonotype with many counts. The rearrangement uses TRBV7-2 and TRBJ2-3; 8 bases are a match to TRBD2. CDR1 is SGHTA, CDR2 FQGNSA, per germline. The V segment lost 6 bases and the J segment 5 bases; nucleotides outside the gene matches: 10. This CDR3 has 15 amino acids. The CDR3 protein is CASRPVGGARDTQYF. CDR3 DNA: TGTGCCAGCAGGCCCGTCGGGGGGGCTAGAGATACGCAGTATTTT.

This clonotype was seen at least ten times. V gene TRBV18 combines with J gene TRBJ2-3, with 9 bases aligning to TRBD2. Germline V CDR1 and CDR2: KGHSH, LQKENI. With V trimmed by 4 bases and J by 1 base, 12 bases remained unmatched. This CDR3 is 18 amino acids long. The CDR3 nucleotides read TGTGCCAGCTCACAGACGTGGCGGGGGGGCCTGGGCACAGATACGCAGTATTTT. This gives the protein CASSQTWRGGLGTDTQYF.

At least ten counts were recorded for this clonotype. The CDR3 DNA reads TGTGCCTGGTCCGAACTCAGCGGGAGGGCCGGTGAGCAGTTCTTC. It specifies CAWSELSGRAGEQFF. This chain uses TRBV30 with TRBJ2-1; 10 nucleotides match TRBD2. The V and J ends lost 5 bases and 9 bases, in that order; junction bases with no gene match: 13. Germline V gives CDR1 GTSNPN, CDR2 SVGIG (reference sequence). This CDR3 is 15 amino acids long.

This clonotype was found many times. V is TRBV28 and J is TRBJ2-7; D may match TRBD1 or TRBD2 (5 bases each). Germline CDR1 MDHEN, CDR2 SYDVKM. The CDR3 consists of 13 residues. Trimming pared 6 bases from V and 2 bases from J, leaving 11 bases between. The CDR3 nucleotides read TGTGCCAGCAGGACCGGGGCCCCCTACGAGCAGTACTTC. Amino acid sequence: CASRTGAPYEQYF.

The sample holds many counts of this clonotype. This chain connects TRBV20-1 to TRBJ2-3; the match to TRBD2 covers 8 bases. This CDR3 has 16 amino acids. Per germline, CDR1 DFQATT and CDR2 SNEGSKA (reference sequence). With V trimmed by 3 bases and J by 3 bases, 11 bases remained unmatched. The CDR3 region is CSASGGLVAGTDTQYF. Here the CDR3 DNA reads TGCAGTGCTAGTGGTGGATTGGTAGCGGGGACAGATACGCAGTATTTT.

This clonotype was picked up many times. CDR3 sequence (DNA): TGCGCCAGCAGCTTGGAGGCTCACCCGGGACCTAGCTCCGAGCAGTACTTC. Translated, it gives CASSLEAHPGPSSEQYF. The gene calls are TRBV5-1 and TRBJ2-7, with D perhaps assigned TRBD1 or TRBD2 (5 bases each). V was cut by 0 bases and J by 6 bases, with 22 bases left in between. In germline, CDR1 is SGHRS, CDR2 YFSETQ. This CDR3 has 17 residues.

This clonotype was counted ten times or more. The V call is TRBV11-2, the J call TRBJ1-4, with D hard to call. The germline gives CDR1 SGHAT, CDR2 FQNNGV. Trimming removed 0 bases at V and 0 bases at J, with 8 bases between. CDR3 length: 16 amino acids. CDR3 sequence reads: CASSLDRAATNEKLFF. The CDR3 DNA sequence: TGTGCCAGCAGCTTAGATCGGGCGGCAACTAATGAAAAACTGTTTTTT.

This clonotype was observed many times. The chain has TRBV5-1 and TRBJ1-1; D gene ambiguous. Germline-derived CDR1 and CDR2 are SGHRS and YFSETQ. CDR3 length: 13 residues. The germline V and J ends were trimmed by 1 base and 7 bases, with 11 bases remaining between them. The DNA of the CDR3 is TGCGCCAGCAGCTTGAACGGGGTGCGTGAAGCTTTCTTT. As protein: CASSLNGVREAFF.

This clonotype showed up many times. CDR3 loop: CSAQWGTWDEQFF. CDR3 DNA: TGCAGTGCACAATGGGGGACCTGGGATGAGCAGTTCTTC. This chain connects TRBV20-1 to TRBJ2-1, with D possibly called TRBD1 or TRBD2 (5 bases each). Trimming pared 6 bases from V and 8 bases from J, leaving 17 bases between. CDR1 is DFQATT, CDR2 SNEGSKA, per germline (reference sequence). CDR3 length: 13 residues.

This clonotype was detected only a few times. The V gene is TRBV5-1, the J gene TRBJ1-1, with D unresolved. From germline, CDR1 is SGHRS and CDR2 YFSETQ. Trimming shortened V by 5 bases and J by 3 bases, and 11 bases separated the two germline ends. The CDR3 totals 13 residues. The CDR3 spells CASRPSPDTEAFF. CDR3 DNA: TGCGCCAGCAGACCTTCCCCGGACACTGAAGCTTTCTTT.

This clonotype was detected ten times or more. The V call is TRBV12-3 or TRBV12-4, the J call TRBJ1-5, with D possibly being TRBD1 (5 bases). The CDR3 has 14 amino acids. The germline V and J ends were trimmed by 4 bases and 3 bases, with 10 bases remaining between them. Here the CDR3 reads CASSSRQNNQPQHF. CDR3 coding DNA: TGTGCCAGCAGTTCCAGACAGAACAATCAGCCCCAGCATTTT.

This clonotype showed up just a few times. The V call is TRBV7-6, the J call TRBJ2-7, with 13 bases aligning to TRBD2. The J segment lost 7 bases and the V segment lost 5 bases, leaving 5 bases of the junction unmatched. Germline lookup yields CDR1 SGHVS and CDR2 FNYEAQ. CDR3 length equals 14 residues. CDR3 protein: CASSLLAGGGEQYF. DNA of the CDR3: TGTGCCAGCAGCCTACTAGCGGGAGGGGGAGAGCAGTACTTC.

The chain uses TRBV20-1 and TRBJ2-7; 9 bases align to TRBD1. After removal of 5 bases from V and 6 bases from J, the junction contained 5 bases not matched to a gene. The CDR3 length is 12 residues. Germline V gene data show CDR1 as DFQATT and CDR2 as SNEGSKA (reference sequence). This chain's CDR3 is CSAPGTGSEQYF. The CDR3 bases are TGCAGTGCTCCCGGGACAGGGAGCGAGCAGTACTTC.

This clonotype showed up many times. The V gene is TRBV3-1, the J gene TRBJ1-1; D possibly corresponds to TRBD1 (6 bases). Trimming took off 1 base at V and 5 bases at J, with 11 bases between the two ends. CDR1 is LGHDT and CDR2 is YNNKEL in the germline V gene (reference sequence). The CDR3 runs to 14 residues. The CDR3 loop reads CASSQGGGQTEAFF. CDR3 nucleotide sequence: TGTGCCAGCAGCCAAGGGGGGGGGCAGACTGAAGCTTTCTTT.

This clonotype was seen repeatedly, ten times or more. The CDR3 here is CASSGDRYNEQFF. DNA for the CDR3: TGTGCCAGCAGCGGGGACAGATACAATGAGCAGTTCTTC. This chain links TRBV5-6 with TRBJ2-1; TRBD1 matches 7 bases. V lost 4 bases, J lost 4 bases, and 2 bases stayed unmatched. This CDR3 is 13 amino acids long. Germline-derived CDR1 and CDR2 are SGHDT and YYEEEE.

This rearrangement joins TRBV7-2 to TRBJ2-7; no firm D call. With 5 bases removed from V and 4 bases from J, the gap between germline ends came to 12 bases. This CDR3 is 13 amino acids long. Germline CDR1 reads SGHTA; CDR2 reads FQGNSA. The CDR3 DNA is TGTGCCAGCAGCCTCCGGAAGGGTTACGAGCAGTACTTC. Translation: CASSLRKGYEQYF.

This clonotype was picked up many times. This rearrangement joins TRBV11-3 to TRBJ1-1, with D unresolved. The CDR3 totals 13 residues. V lost 1 base and J lost 1, with 4 bases in between. Germline loops: CDR1 SGHNT, CDR2 YENEEA. The CDR3: CASSLGGNTEAFF. DNA of the CDR3: TGTGCCAGCAGCTTAGGGGGGAACACTGAAGCTTTCTTT.

This clonotype was counted at least ten times. The gene calls are TRBV7-9 and TRBJ1-4; 11 bases are a match to TRBD1. The CDR3 covers 15 residues. Looked up from germline, CDR1 is SEHNR and CDR2 is FQNEAQ (reference sequence). After removal of 4 bases from V and 7 bases from J, the junction contained 5 bases not matched to a gene. The CDR3 here is CASSSGQGAAEKLFF. CDR3 nucleotide sequence: TGTGCCAGCAGCTCAGGACAGGGGGCAGCTGAAAAACTGTTTTTT. Full variable domain (remainder filled in from reference TRBV7-9 and TRBJ1-4): DTGVSQNPRHKITKRGQNVTFRCDPISEHNRLYWYRQTLGQGPEFLTYFQNEAQLEKSRLLSDRFSAERPKGSFSTLEIQRTEQGDSAMYLCASSSGQGAAEKLFFGSGTQLSVL.

This clonotype was detected ten times or more. This rearrangement joins TRBV11-2 to TRBJ2-3, with D possibly TRBD1 on 6 matching bases. This CDR3 has 14 residues. CDR1 is SGHAT and CDR2 is FQNNGV in the germline V gene. V was cut by 4 bases and J by 3 bases, with 11 bases left in between. CDR3 in DNA: TGTGCCAGCAGCTCCACCAGGGGAACAGATACGCAGTATTTT. It codes for CASSSTRGTDTQYF.

This clonotype appeared many times. The V call is TRBV6-1, the J call TRBJ2-7, with D perhaps matching TRBD2 (5 bases). CDR1 and CDR2 from the germline V gene are MNHNS and SASEGT. The germline V and J ends were trimmed by 8 bases and 3 bases, with 23 bases remaining between them. CDR3 length: 16 residues. Written as DNA, the CDR3 is TGTGCCAGCCCGCCCAATTCAGGCCCGGGGTACTACGAGCAGTACTTC. It specifies CASPPNSGPGYYEQYF.

The chain uses TRBV29-1 and TRBJ1-1; the D gene is possibly TRBD1 (5 bases). CDR3 size: 11 residues. V gave up 7 bases and J gave up 8 bases, with 14 bases separating them. From germline, CDR1 is SQVTM and CDR2 ANQGSEA. The chain's CDR3 is CSAPHSGEAFF. For the CDR3, the DNA is TGCAGCGCGCCCCACTCAGGGGAAGCTTTCTTT.

This clonotype was counted at least ten times. V usage is TRBV14 and J usage is TRBJ2-5; 10 bases are shared with TRBD2. This CDR3 contains 18 residues. Per germline, CDR1 SGHDN and CDR2 FVKESK. With V trimmed by 1 base and J by 0 bases, 8 bases remained unmatched. The CDR3 is CASSQGSWTSGNQETQYF. The CDR3 region has the DNA TGTGCCAGCAGCCAAGGCTCTTGGACTAGCGGCAACCAAGAGACCCAGTACTTC.

This clonotype was seen many times. This sequence joins TRBV9 and TRBJ2-3; 8 nucleotides align to TRBD1. CDR3 length: 16 amino acids. V trimming: 6 bases; J trimming: 0 bases; junction bases outside the gene matches: 9. Germline V gene sequence: CDR1 SGDLS, CDR2 YYNGEE. The CDR3 loop reads CASNQGQGTSTDTQYF. CDR3 DNA sequence: TGTGCCAGCAACCAAGGACAGGGCACTAGCACAGATACGCAGTATTTT.